These 19 T cell receptor beta chains were sequenced from one sample in a study of early T cells in non-severe SARS-CoV-2 infection. TCRdb processed the 5' RACE reads anew with MiXCR; each CDR3 protein has one entry. Among about 80,000 distinct CDR3 sequences, around 13% were seen once, and the ten largest hold approximately 1.1%. The sequenced material came from whole blood. These receptors originate from an adult who was a healthcare worker with PCR-confirmed SARS-CoV-2 infection or an uninfected control (not recorded which).

The CDR3 here is CASSPGQGLNTIYF. The CDR3 DNA reads as TGTGCCAGCTCACCCGGACAGGGGCTAAACACCATATATTTT. This chain joins TRBV18 and TRBJ1-3; 9 bases are a match to TRBD1. V was pared by 3 bases and J by 6 bases, with 3 bases of the junction left unmatched. This CDR3 comprises 14 residues. Germline loops: CDR1 KGHSH, CDR2 LQKENI.

A remark on this clonotype: A much larger clonotype is one base distant, so this may be a read error. This chain uses TRBV9 with TRBJ2-5; D gene ambiguous. The CDR3 sequence is 13 residues long. The V gene's germline CDR1 is SGDLS and CDR2 YYNGEE. V lost 3 bases and J lost 2, with 8 bases in between. The CDR3, as DNA: TGTGCCAGCAGCGAAGGCTCGCAAGAGACCCAGTACTTC. It is translated as CASSEGSQETQYF.

This clonotype was detected ten times or more. V usage is TRBV20-1 and J usage is TRBJ1-1; 8 nucleotides align to TRBD1. Trimming removed 6 bases from V and 0 bases from J; junction bases left unmatched: 3. The CDR3 runs 13 residues. Germline V CDR1 and CDR2: DFQATT, SNEGSKA (reference sequence). In DNA, the CDR3 is TGCAGTGCCCGGGACAGGATGAACACTGAAGCTTTCTTT. It encodes CSARDRMNTEAFF.

This chain links TRBV18 with TRBJ1-2, with a possible D match to TRBD1 (5 bases). Germline lookup yields CDR1 KGHSH and CDR2 LQKENI. The CDR3 sequence is 15 residues long. Between the trimmed V and J ends, which lost 5 bases and 0 bases, there was a span of 13 bases. The CDR3: CASSSRGDTNYGYTF. CDR3 nucleotide sequence: TGTGCCAGCTCAAGCCGGGGCGATACTAACTATGGCTACACCTTC.

This clonotype appeared many times. The V and J genes are TRBV14 and TRBJ2-1; TRBD2 matches 9 bases. Per the germline V gene, CDR1 is SGHDN and CDR2 is FVKESK. V lost 0 bases, J lost 0 bases, and 12 bases stayed unmatched. The CDR3 runs to 20 residues. DNA of the CDR3: TGTGCCAGCAGCCAAGATTACGGGGCTAGCGGGATGAGCTCCTACAATGAGCAGTTCTTC. Translated: CASSQDYGASGMSSYNEQFF. The complete variable domain, with remaining parts taken from reference TRBV14 and TRBJ2-1, reads EAGVTQFPSHSVIEKGQTVTLRCDPISGHDNLYWYRRVMGKEIKFLLHFVKESKQDESGMPNNRFLAERTGGTYSTLKVQPAELEDSGVYFCASSQDYGASGMSSYNEQFFGPGTRLTVL.

Of note for this clonotype: It may be a read error: a sequence one base away is much more abundant. This chain connects TRBV4-2 to TRBJ2-3; TRBD2 matches at 8 bases. The CDR3 totals 16 residues. With 4 bases clipped from V and 4 bases from J, the junction kept 10 bases outside the gene matches. Germline assignment: CDR1 LGHNA and CDR2 YNFKEQ. This CDR3 reads CASSLGGTRAPDTQYF. In DNA form, the CDR3 reads TGTGCCAGCAGCCTAGGCGGGACTAGAGCCCCAGATACGCAGTATTTT.

J is TRBJ2-7 and V is TRBV7-2; 12 nucleotides line up with TRBD1. The junction had 11 bases not matched to a gene; V was cut back by 5 bases and J by 6 bases. The CDR3 covers 16 residues. From germline, CDR1 is SGHTA and CDR2 FQGNSA. The CDR3 is CASSPSPGQGAGEQYF. DNA of the CDR3: TGTGCCAGCAGCCCTAGTCCGGGACAGGGGGCTGGCGAGCAGTACTTC.

This clonotype appeared many times. This chain links TRBV3-1 with TRBJ2-5; TRBD2 aligns across 9 bases. The CDR3 is made up of 16 amino acids. Germline V gene data show CDR1 as LGHDT and CDR2 as YNNKEL (reference sequence). The J segment lost 3 bases and the V segment lost 4 bases, leaving 9 bases of the junction unmatched. The CDR3 protein is CASSLGVASGKETQYF. DNA for the CDR3: TGTGCCAGCAGCCTAGGGGTGGCTAGCGGGAAAGAGACCCAGTACTTC.

In DNA form, the CDR3 reads TGTGCCGGGAGACAGGGGCGAGGCACCGGGGAGCTGTTTTTT. It codes for CAGRQGRGTGELFF. This chain joins TRBV2 and TRBJ2-2, with 8 nucleotides matching TRBD1. This CDR3 region has 14 residues. V was clipped by 11 bases and J by 4 bases; unmatched bases: 9. In germline, CDR1 is SNHLY, CDR2 FYNNEI. Complete variable domain (other parts from reference TRBV2 and TRBJ2-2): EPEVTQTPSHQVTQMGQEVILRCVPISNHLYFYWYRQILGQKVEFLVSFYNNEISEKSEIFDDQFSVERPDGSNFTLKIRSTKLEDSAMYFCAGRQGRGTGELFFGEGSRLTVL.

The table lists this clonotype with a few counts. V gene TRBV28 combines with J gene TRBJ1-1; D might be TRBD1 (6 bases). Germline-derived CDR1 and CDR2 are MDHEN and SYDVKM. The CDR3 spans 15 residues. V shed 4 bases and J shed 2 bases, with 14 bases lying between them. This CDR3 is CASSSPRTANTEAFF. CDR3 DNA sequence: TGTGCCAGCAGTTCCCCGAGGACAGCCAACACTGAAGCTTTCTTT.

In this sample, this clonotype turned up many times. V is TRBV7-9 and J is TRBJ2-3, with 7 nucleotides matching TRBD1. Germline loops: CDR1 SEHNR, CDR2 FQNEAQ (reference sequence). After removal of 2 bases from V and 2 bases from J, the junction contained 4 bases not matched to a gene. The CDR3 is made up of 15 amino acids. The CDR3 sequence is CASSLTGVNTDTQYF. In DNA form, the CDR3 reads TGTGCCAGCAGCTTAACAGGGGTGAACACAGATACGCAGTATTTT. Variable domain in full (rest from reference TRBV7-9 and TRBJ2-3): DTGVSQNPRHKITKRGQNVTFRCDPISEHNRLYWYRQTLGQGPEFLTYFQNEAQLEKSRLLSDRFSAERPKGSFSTLEIQRTEQGDSAMYLCASSLTGVNTDTQYFGPGTRLTVL.

J is TRBJ1-6 and V is TRBV12-3 or TRBV12-4; D ambiguous. This CDR3 is 15 amino acids long. V was cut by 1 base and J by 0 bases, with 4 bases left in between. This CDR3 is CASSLESSYNSPLHF. CDR3 sequence (DNA): TGTGCCAGCAGTTTAGAGAGCTCCTATAATTCACCCCTCCACTTT.

This clonotype was seen ten or more times. The chain is built from TRBV29-1 and TRBJ2-3; D is undetermined. The germline CDR1 and CDR2 sequences are SQVTM and ANQGSEA. The CDR3 consists of 16 residues. V lost 2 bases to trimming and J lost 3 bases, with 18 bases between them. CDR3 nucleotides: TGCAGCGTTGAATTGGTGGGGATAGTATCGACAGATACGCAGTATTTT. Translation gives CSVELVGIVSTDTQYF.

The sample holds many counts of this clonotype. This chain uses TRBV6-5 with TRBJ2-1; D assignment may be TRBD1 or TRBD2 (5 bases each). The V and J ends lost 2 bases and 4 bases respectively, with 9 bases between them. The CDR3 is made up of 14 amino acids. The germline V gene encodes CDR1 MNHEY and CDR2 SVGAGI. The CDR3 DNA follows: TGTGCCAGCAGTTACCGGGACCATTACAATGAGCAGTTCTTC. Its protein is CASSYRDHYNEQFF.

This clonotype has only a few counts. The V and J genes are TRBV29-1 and TRBJ2-3, with TRBD1 matching over 8 bases. Germline trimming cut 7 bases from V and 4 bases from J; bases unmatched to any gene: 4. The germline V gene encodes CDR1 SQVTM and CDR2 ANQGSEA. The CDR3 loop spans 12 amino acids. The CDR3 DNA is TGCAGCGCCCGACAGGGGCCAGATACGCAGTATTTT. Protein: CSARQGPDTQYF.

This clonotype was detected many times. The chain combines TRBV12-3 or TRBV12-4 with TRBJ1-2, with D unclear. The ends were cut back, 5 bases at V and 5 bases at J, with 12 bases in the middle. The CDR3 length is 13 residues. The CDR3 here is CASSPPGLYGYTF. As DNA, the CDR3 is TGTGCCAGCAGTCCCCCGGGTCTTTATGGCTACACCTTC.

This clonotype was observed a few times. This chain uses TRBV6-2 or TRBV6-3 with TRBJ1-1; D gene unclear. The CDR3 has 14 amino acids. Trimming removed 2 bases at V and 0 bases at J, with 7 bases between. Germline V gene data show CDR1 as MNHEY and CDR2 as SVGEGT. The CDR3 spells CASSYGRVNTEAFF. The CDR3 DNA sequence: TGTGCCAGCAGTTACGGAAGAGTGAACACTGAAGCTTTCTTT.

V gene TRBV5-1 combines with J gene TRBJ1-1; the D gene is possibly TRBD1 (5 bases). Trimming stripped 0 bases from V and 5 bases from J, with 11 bases between. The CDR3 sequence is 14 residues long. Per germline, CDR1 SGHRS and CDR2 YFSETQ. The CDR3 nucleotides are TGCGCCAGCAGCTTGGATTCCGGGGGAACTGAAGCTTTCTTT. Translating gives CASSLDSGGTEAFF.

This clonotype was seen more than once but under ten times. The chain couples TRBV30 to TRBJ2-1; D may be TRBD2 (5 bases). Per the germline V gene, CDR1 is GTSNPN and CDR2 is SVGIG (reference sequence). Trimming removed 0 bases from V and 5 bases from J, with 14 bases in between. The CDR3 spans 15 residues. The CDR3 is CAWSVLGGPDNEQFF. CDR3 DNA: TGTGCCTGGAGTGTACTTGGCGGGCCCGACAATGAGCAGTTCTTC.